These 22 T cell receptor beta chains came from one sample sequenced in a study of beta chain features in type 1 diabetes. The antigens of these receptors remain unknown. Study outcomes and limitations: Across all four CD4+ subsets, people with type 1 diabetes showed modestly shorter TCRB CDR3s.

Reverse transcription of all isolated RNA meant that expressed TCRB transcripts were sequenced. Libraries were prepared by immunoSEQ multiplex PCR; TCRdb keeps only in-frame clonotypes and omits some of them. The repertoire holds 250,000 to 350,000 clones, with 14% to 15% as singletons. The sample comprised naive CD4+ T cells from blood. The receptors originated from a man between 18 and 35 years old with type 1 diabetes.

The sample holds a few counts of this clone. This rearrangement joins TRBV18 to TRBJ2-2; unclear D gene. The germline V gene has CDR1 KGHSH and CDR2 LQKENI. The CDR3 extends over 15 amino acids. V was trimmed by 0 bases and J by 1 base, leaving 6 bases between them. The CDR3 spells CASSPPRLNTGELFF. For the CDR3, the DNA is TGTGCCAGCTCACCACCCAGACTGAACACCGGGGAGCTGTTTTTT.

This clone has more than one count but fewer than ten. In DNA, the CDR3 is TGTGCCAGCAGGTACCCGGGGACAGTCTCTGGAAACACCATATATTTT. This sequence encodes CASRYPGTVSGNTIYF. V and J are TRBV6-6 and TRBJ1-3, with TRBD1 matching over 7 bases. Germline V lookup: CDR1 MNHNY, CDR2 SVGAGI (reference sequence). The ends lost 6 bases at V and 0 bases at J; junction bases unmatched: 8. The CDR3 runs 16 residues.

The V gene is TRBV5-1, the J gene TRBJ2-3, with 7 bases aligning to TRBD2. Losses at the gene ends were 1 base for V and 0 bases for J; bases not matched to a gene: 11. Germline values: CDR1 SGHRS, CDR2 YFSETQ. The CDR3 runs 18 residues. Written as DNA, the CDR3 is TGCGCCAGCAGCTTGAACAAGCCGGGACTACGCAGCACAGATACGCAGTATTTT. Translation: CASSLNKPGLRSTDTQYF. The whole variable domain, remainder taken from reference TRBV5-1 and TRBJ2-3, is KAGVTQTPRYLIKTRGQQVTLSCSPISGHRSVSWYQQTPGQGLQFLFEYFSETQRNKGNFPGRFSGRQFSNSRSEMNVSTLELGDSALYLCASSLNKPGLRSTDTQYFGPGTRLTVL.

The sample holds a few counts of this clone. This chain's CDR3 is CASSLGSGGADTQYF. The CDR3 DNA reads TGTGCCAGCAGCTTAGGTAGCGGGGGGGCAGATACGCAGTATTTT. This rearrangement joins TRBV7-2 to TRBJ2-3; TRBD2 matches at 11 bases. The trim removed 1 base at V and 4 bases at J, leaving 1 base unmatched. Germline values: CDR1 SGHTA, CDR2 FQGNSA. The CDR3 length is 15 residues. The full variable domain, with the rest looked up from reference TRBV7-2 and TRBJ2-3, is GAGVSQSPSNKVTEKGKDVELRCDPISGHTALYWYRQSLGQGLEFLIYFQGNSAPDKSGLPSDRFSAERTGGSVSTLTIQRTQQEDSAVYLCASSLGSGGADTQYFGPGTRLTVL.

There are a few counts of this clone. CDR3 nucleotides: TGTGCCAGCTCACCACCCGGGGGTAGCCAAGAGACCCAGTACTTC. This encodes CASSPPGGSQETQYF. The chain links TRBV18 to TRBJ2-5; the D gene is possibly TRBD2 (6 bases). Germline values: CDR1 KGHSH, CDR2 LQKENI. V lost 0 bases and J 1 base, leaving 9 bases between the germline ends. The CDR3 consists of 15 residues.

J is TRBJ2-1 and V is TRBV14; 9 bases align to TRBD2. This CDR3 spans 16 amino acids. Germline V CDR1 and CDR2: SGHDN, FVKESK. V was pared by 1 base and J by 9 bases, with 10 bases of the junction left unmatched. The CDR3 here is CASSQGSGGRAAEQFF. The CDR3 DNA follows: TGTGCCAGCAGCCAAGGCTCGGGCGGGAGGGCCGCTGAGCAGTTCTTC.

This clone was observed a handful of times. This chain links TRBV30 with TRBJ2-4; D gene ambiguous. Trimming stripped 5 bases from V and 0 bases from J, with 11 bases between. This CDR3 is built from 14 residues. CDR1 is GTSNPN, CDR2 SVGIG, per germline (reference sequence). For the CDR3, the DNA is TGTGCCTGGGGAGCTGGAATAGCCAAAAACATTCAGTACTTC. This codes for CAWGAGIAKNIQYF. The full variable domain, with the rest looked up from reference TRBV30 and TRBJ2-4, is SQTIHQWPATLVQPVGSPLSLECTVEGTSNPNLYWYRQAAGRGLQLLFYSVGIGQISSEVPQNLSASRPQDRQFILSSKKLLLSDSGFYLCAWGAGIAKNIQYFGAGTRLSVL.

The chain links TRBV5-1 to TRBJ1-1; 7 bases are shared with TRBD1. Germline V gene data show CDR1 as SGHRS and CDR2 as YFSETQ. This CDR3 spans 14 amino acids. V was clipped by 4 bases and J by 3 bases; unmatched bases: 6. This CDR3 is CASSVGQVYTEAFF. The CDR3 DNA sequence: TGCGCCAGCAGCGTAGGACAGGTTTACACTGAAGCTTTCTTT.

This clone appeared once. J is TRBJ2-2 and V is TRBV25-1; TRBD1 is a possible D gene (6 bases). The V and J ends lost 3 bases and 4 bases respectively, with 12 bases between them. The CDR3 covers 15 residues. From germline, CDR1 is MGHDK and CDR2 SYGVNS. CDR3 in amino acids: CASSDQGWATGELFF. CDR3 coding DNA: TGTGCCAGCAGTGATCAGGGGTGGGCCACCGGGGAGCTGTTTTTT.

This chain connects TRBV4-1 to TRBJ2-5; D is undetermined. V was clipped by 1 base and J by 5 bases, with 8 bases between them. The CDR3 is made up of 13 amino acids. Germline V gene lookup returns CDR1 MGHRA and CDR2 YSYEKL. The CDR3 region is CASSQGYYETQYF. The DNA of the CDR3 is TGCGCCAGCAGCCAAGGATACTACGAGACCCAGTACTTC.

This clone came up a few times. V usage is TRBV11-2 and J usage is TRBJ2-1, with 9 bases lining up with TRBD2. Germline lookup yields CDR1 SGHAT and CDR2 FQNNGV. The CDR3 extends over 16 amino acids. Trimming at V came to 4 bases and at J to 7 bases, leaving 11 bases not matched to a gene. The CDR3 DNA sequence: TGTGCCAGCAGCTGGTCCGGGACTAGCAGCCGAAATGAGCAGTTCTTC. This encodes CASSWSGTSSRNEQFF.

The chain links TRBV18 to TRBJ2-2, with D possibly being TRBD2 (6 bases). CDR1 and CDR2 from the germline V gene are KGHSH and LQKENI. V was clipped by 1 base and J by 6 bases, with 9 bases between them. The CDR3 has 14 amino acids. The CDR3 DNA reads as TGTGCCAGCTCACCACGGAGGGAGCCCGGGGAGCTGTTTTTT. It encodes CASSPRREPGELFF.

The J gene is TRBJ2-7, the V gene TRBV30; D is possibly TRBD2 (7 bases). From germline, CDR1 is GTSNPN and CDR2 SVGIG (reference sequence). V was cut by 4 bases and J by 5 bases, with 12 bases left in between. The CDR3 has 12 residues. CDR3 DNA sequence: TGTGCCTGGACCCCGGGGGGCCACGAGCAGTACTTC. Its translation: CAWTPGGHEQYF.

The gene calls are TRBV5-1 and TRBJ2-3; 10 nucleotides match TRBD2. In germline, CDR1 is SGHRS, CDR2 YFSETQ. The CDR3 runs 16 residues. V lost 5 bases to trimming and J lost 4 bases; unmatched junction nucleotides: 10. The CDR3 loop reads CASSKGTSGEPDTQYF. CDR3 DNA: TGCGCCAGCAGTAAAGGAACTAGCGGGGAGCCAGATACGCAGTATTTT. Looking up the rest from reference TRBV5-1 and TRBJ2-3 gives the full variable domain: KAGVTQTPRYLIKTRGQQVTLSCSPISGHRSVSWYQQTPGQGLQFLFEYFSETQRNKGNFPGRFSGRQFSNSRSEMNVSTLELGDSALYLCASSKGTSGEPDTQYFGPGTRLTVL.

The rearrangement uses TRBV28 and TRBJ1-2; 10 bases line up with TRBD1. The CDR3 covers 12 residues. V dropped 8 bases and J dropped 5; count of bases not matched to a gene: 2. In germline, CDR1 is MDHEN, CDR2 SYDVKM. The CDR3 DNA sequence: TGTGCCAGCCAGGGACAGGGGTATGGCTACACCTTC. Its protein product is CASQGQGYGYTF.

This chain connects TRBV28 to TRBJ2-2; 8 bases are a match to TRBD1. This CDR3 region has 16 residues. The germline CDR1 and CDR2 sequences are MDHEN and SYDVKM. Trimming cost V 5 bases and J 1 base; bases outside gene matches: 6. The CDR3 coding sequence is TGTGCCAGCAGTCCAGGGGGACAGGTGAACACCGGGGAGCTGTTTTTT. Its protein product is CASSPGGQVNTGELFF.

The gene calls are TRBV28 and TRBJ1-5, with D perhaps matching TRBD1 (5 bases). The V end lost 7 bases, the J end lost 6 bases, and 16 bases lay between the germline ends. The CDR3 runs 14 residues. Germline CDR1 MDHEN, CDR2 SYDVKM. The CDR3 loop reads CASTRSRVGQPQHF. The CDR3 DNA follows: TGTGCCAGCACGCGGAGCAGGGTAGGTCAGCCCCAGCATTTT. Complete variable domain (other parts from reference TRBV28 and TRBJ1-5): DVKVTQSSRYLVKRTGEKVFLECVQDMDHENMFWYRQDPGLGLRLIYFSYDVKMKEKGDIPEGYSVSREKKERFSLILESASTNQTSMYLCASTRSRVGQPQHFGDGTRLSIL.

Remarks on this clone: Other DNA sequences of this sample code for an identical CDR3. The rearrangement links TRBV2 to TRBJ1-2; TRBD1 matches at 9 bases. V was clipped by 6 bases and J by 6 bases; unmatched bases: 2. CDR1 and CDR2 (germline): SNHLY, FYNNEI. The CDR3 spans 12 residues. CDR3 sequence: CASRDRGNGYTF. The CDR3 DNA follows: TGTGCCAGCAGGGACAGGGGAAATGGCTACACCTTC.

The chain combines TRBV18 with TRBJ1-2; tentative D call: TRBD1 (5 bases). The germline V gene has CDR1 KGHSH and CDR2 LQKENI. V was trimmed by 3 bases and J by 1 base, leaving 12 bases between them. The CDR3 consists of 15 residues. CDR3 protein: CASSPSTEINYGYTF. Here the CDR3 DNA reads TGTGCCAGCTCACCGTCGACAGAGATTAACTATGGCTACACCTTC.

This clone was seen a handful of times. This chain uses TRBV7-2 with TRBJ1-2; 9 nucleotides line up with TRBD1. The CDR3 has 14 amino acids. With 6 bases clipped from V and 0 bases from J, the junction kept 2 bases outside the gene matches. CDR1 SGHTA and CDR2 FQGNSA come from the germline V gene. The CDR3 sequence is CASRGTGSNYGYTF. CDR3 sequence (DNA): TGTGCCAGCAGGGGGACAGGGTCTAACTATGGCTACACCTTC.

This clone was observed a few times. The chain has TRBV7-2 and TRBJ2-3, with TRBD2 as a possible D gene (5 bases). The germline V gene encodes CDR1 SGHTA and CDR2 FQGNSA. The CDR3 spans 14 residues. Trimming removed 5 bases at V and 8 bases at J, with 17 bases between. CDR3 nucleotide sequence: TGTGCCAGCAGCCCCCTATCGGAACGGGGTACGCAGTATTTT. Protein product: CASSPLSERGTQYF.

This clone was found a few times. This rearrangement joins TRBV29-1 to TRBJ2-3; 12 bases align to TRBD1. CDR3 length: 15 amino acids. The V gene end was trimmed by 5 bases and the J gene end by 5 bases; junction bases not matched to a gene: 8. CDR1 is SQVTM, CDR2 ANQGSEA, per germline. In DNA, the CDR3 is TGCAGCGTTCCACCCGGGACAGGGGGCTTAGATACGCAGTATTTT. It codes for CSVPPGTGGLDTQYF.